The 24 T cell receptor beta chains in this list originate from one sample, sequenced in a study of technical replicates of blood from several donors. Libraries were prepared by immunoSEQ multiplex PCR; TCRdb keeps only in-frame clonotypes and omits some of them. The table shows 70,000 to 75,000 clones, with roughly 94% occurring only once. The sample consisted of T cells isolated from PBMCs. The receptor set was obtained from a human donor in good health.

This clone was seen a handful of times. DNA of the CDR3: TGTGCCAGCAGCGCAGGGTCTCCCCAGCATTTT. Translated: CASSAGSPQHF. The rearrangement uses TRBV2 and TRBJ1-5; perhaps TRBD1 as D (5 bases). The CDR3 spans 11 residues. CDR1 is SNHLY, CDR2 FYNNEI, per germline. Trimming pared 6 bases from V and 10 bases from J, leaving 10 bases between.

The rearrangement uses TRBV4-1 and TRBJ2-1, with TRBD2 identical over 9 bases. With V trimmed by 0 bases and J by 5 bases, 5 bases remained unmatched. The CDR3 covers 16 residues. CDR1 is MGHRA, CDR2 YSYEKL, per germline. In DNA form, the CDR3 reads TGCGCCAGCAGCCAAGATCGAGCGGGAGGACACAATGAGCAGTTCTTC. It specifies CASSQDRAGGHNEQFF.

This rearrangement joins TRBV5-6 to TRBJ2-3; D gene uncertain. The germline V and J ends were trimmed by 2 bases and 1 base, with 5 bases remaining between them. CDR1 is SGHDT and CDR2 is YYEEEE in the germline V gene. This CDR3 is built from 13 residues. CDR3 region: CASSFGGTDTQYF. The DNA of the CDR3 is TGTGCCAGCAGCTTCGGTGGCACAGATACGCAGTATTTT.

The CDR3 DNA reads as TGTGCCAGCAGCTACCTAGCGGCGAACAATGAGCAGTTCTTC. This sequence encodes CASSYLAANNEQFF. The rearrangement joins TRBV28 to TRBJ2-1, with TRBD2 matching over 7 bases. The germline CDR1 and CDR2 sequences are MDHEN and SYDVKM. The CDR3 has 14 amino acids. Germline trimming cut 6 bases from V and 5 bases from J; bases unmatched to any gene: 7.

The chain links TRBV4-2 to TRBJ2-1; TRBD2 matches 8 bases. This CDR3 contains 16 residues. Germline-derived CDR1 and CDR2 are LGHNA and YNFKEQ. Trimming at V came to 4 bases and at J to 0 bases, leaving 5 bases not matched to a gene. The DNA of the CDR3 is TGTGCCAGCAGCCCATCCGGGACTAGCTCCTACAATGAGCAGTTCTTC. The encoded protein is CASSPSGTSSYNEQFF.

V and J are TRBV6-1 and TRBJ2-1; possible D gene TRBD2, 6 bases. The CDR3 covers 16 residues. Germline assignment: CDR1 MNHNS and CDR2 SASEGT. V was clipped by 3 bases and J by 0 bases, with 12 bases between them. Written as DNA, the CDR3 is TGTGCCAGCAGTGAGAGGGACTCCTACTCCTACAATGAGCAGTTCTTC. It encodes CASSERDSYSYNEQFF.

The J gene is TRBJ2-5, the V gene TRBV11-3; 8 bases align to TRBD2. The CDR3 length is 15 residues. CDR1 is SGHNT and CDR2 is YENEEA in the germline V gene. V trimming: 3 bases; J trimming: 4 bases; junction bases outside the gene matches: 7. The DNA for the CDR3 is TGTGCCAGCAGCTTTAGGACCCGGGGGGGAGAGACCCAGTACTTC. It yields the protein CASSFRTRGGETQYF.

The V and J genes are TRBV6-5 and TRBJ2-5, with D perhaps matching TRBD2 (6 bases). The CDR3 totals 13 residues. Trimming pared 3 bases from V and 2 bases from J, leaving 7 bases between. Germline CDR1 reads MNHEY; CDR2 reads SVGAGI. In DNA, the CDR3 is TGTGCCAGCAGTTATAGCGGACAAGAGACCCAGTACTTC. Translation: CASSYSGQETQYF.

This chain links TRBV5-1 with TRBJ1-4; D might be TRBD1 (6 bases). The ends were cut back, 6 bases at V and 5 bases at J, with 11 bases in the middle. Germline lookup yields CDR1 SGHRS and CDR2 YFSETQ. This CDR3 region has 13 residues. The DNA of the CDR3 is TGCGCCAGCAAATTTCAGGGGAATGAAAAACTGTTTTTT. This encodes CASKFQGNEKLFF.

V gene TRBV27 combines with J gene TRBJ2-2, with 8 bases that match TRBD1. V was clipped by 5 bases and J by 7 bases; unmatched bases: 9. Germline lookup yields CDR1 MNHEY and CDR2 SMNVEV (reference sequence). The CDR3 extends over 15 amino acids. In DNA form, the CDR3 reads TGTGCCAGCAGTAAAGGACAGGGAGTAATCGGGGAGCTGTTTTTT. Encoded protein: CASSKGQGVIGELFF.

The CDR3 DNA follows: TGTGCCACCAGCCTAGGTGGGGCACCAAACTATGGCTACACCTTC. This translates into CATSLGGAPNYGYTF. V usage is TRBV15 and J usage is TRBJ1-2; tentatively, D is TRBD1 (5 bases). Germline V gene lookup returns CDR1 LNHNV and CDR2 YYDKDF (reference sequence). V gave up 5 bases and J gave up 2 bases, with 15 bases separating them. This CDR3 has 15 residues.

CDR3 protein: CASSDWGLRDSNQPQHF. CDR3 nucleotide sequence: TGTGCCAGCAGTGATTGGGGCCTAAGAGATAGCAATCAGCCCCAGCATTTT. The chain combines TRBV2 with TRBJ1-5; weak D call: TRBD1 (5 bases). V lost 3 bases to trimming and J lost 0 bases, with 15 bases between them. This CDR3 has 17 residues. Germline V gives CDR1 SNHLY, CDR2 FYNNEI. Full variable domain (missing parts from reference TRBV2 and TRBJ1-5): EPEVTQTPSHQVTQMGQEVILRCVPISNHLYFYWYRQILGQKVEFLVSFYNNEISEKSEIFDDQFSVERPDGSNFTLKIRSTKLEDSAMYFCASSDWGLRDSNQPQHFGDGTRLSIL.

The CDR3 loop reads CASRLGASGDSSYEQYF. The DNA for the CDR3 is TGTGCAAGTCGCTTAGGGGCCAGTGGGGACAGCTCCTACGAGCAGTACTTC. This chain uses TRBV12-2 with TRBJ2-7; TRBD1 is the table's D call, not checked against the DNA. TRBV12-2 is noted as a pseudogene. The CDR3 extends over 17 amino acids.

The chain employs TRBV28 and TRBJ1-1; the D gene is possibly TRBD1 (6 bases). V dropped 3 bases and J dropped 12 bases, with 11 bases sitting between them. The CDR3 runs 11 residues. Germline V gene data show CDR1 as MDHEN and CDR2 as SYDVKM. This CDR3 is CASSFPQGTFF. The CDR3 DNA reads TGTGCCAGCAGTTTCCCCCAGGGGACTTTCTTT.

The chain uses TRBV14 and TRBJ1-3; TRBD1 matches 7 bases. Trimming removed 6 bases from V and 8 bases from J; junction bases left unmatched: 10. This CDR3 comprises 14 residues. The germline V gene encodes CDR1 SGHDN and CDR2 FVKESK. CDR3 sequence (DNA): TGTGCCAGCAGGGTAACAGGGGCCGGGGACACCATATATTTT. Amino acids: CASRVTGAGDTIYF.

The chain links TRBV6-5 to TRBJ2-1; no firm D call. Germline CDR1 reads MNHEY; CDR2 reads SVGAGI. The CDR3 covers 16 residues. V was clipped by 2 bases and J by 0 bases, with 11 bases between them. CDR3 loop: CASSYRYSPSYNEQFF. CDR3 sequence (DNA): TGTGCCAGCAGTTACCGTTACTCGCCCTCCTACAATGAGCAGTTCTTC.

This sequence joins TRBV5-5 and TRBJ2-7, with D possibly TRBD1 on 5 matching bases. Trimming removed 2 bases from V and 4 bases from J, with 13 bases in between. CDR1 is SGHKS, CDR2 YYEKEE, per germline (reference sequence). This CDR3 has 14 amino acids. CDR3 sequence: CASSFLGGAYEQYF. Here the CDR3 DNA reads TGTGCCAGCAGCTTCCTCGGTGGGGCTTACGAGCAGTACTTC.

V is TRBV6-1 and J is TRBJ2-7; D unclear. CDR3 length equals 15 residues. Trimming left V 2 bases short and J 1 base short, with 12 bases between. CDR1 is MNHNS, CDR2 SASEGT, per germline. The CDR3 region has the DNA TGTGCCAGCAGTGAAAGGCAGGCAAGTTCCTACGAGCAGTACTTC. This gives the protein CASSERQASSYEQYF.

V gene TRBV4-1 combines with J gene TRBJ2-7; 8 positions match TRBD1. This CDR3 has 14 residues. Germline V gene sequence: CDR1 MGHRA, CDR2 YSYEKL. Trimming took 4 bases from V and 0 from J; bases not matched to a gene: 2. The CDR3: CASSPQGASYEQYF. CDR3 sequence (DNA): TGCGCCAGCAGCCCCCAGGGGGCCTCCTACGAGCAGTACTTC.

The V call is TRBV9, the J call TRBJ2-1, with a possible D match to TRBD2 (6 bases). Germline CDR1 and CDR2: SGDLS and YYNGEE. This CDR3 spans 16 amino acids. The V gene lost 3 bases and the J gene lost 4 bases, with 17 bases spanning the gap. The CDR3 sequence is CASSAPTGEAYNEQFF. The CDR3 nucleotides read TGTGCCAGCAGCGCGCCGACGGGGGAAGCGTACAATGAGCAGTTCTTC.

The J gene is TRBJ2-5, the V gene TRBV29-1; 9 bases align to TRBD1. The CDR3 contains 14 residues. V was clipped by 6 bases and J by 9 bases; unmatched bases: 14. Germline CDR1 and CDR2: SQVTM and ANQGSEA. CDR3 DNA sequence: TGCAGCGTGTCAACAGGGGGCCTAAGAGAACCCCAGTACTTC. Amino acid sequence: CSVSTGGLREPQYF.

V and J are TRBV29-1 and TRBJ2-1; tentatively, D is TRBD2 (6 bases). V gave up 6 bases and J gave up 9 bases, with 15 bases separating them. The germline V gene has CDR1 SQVTM and CDR2 ANQGSEA. This CDR3 spans 12 amino acids. This CDR3 reads CSVKLERVEQFF. In DNA, the CDR3 is TGCAGCGTGAAATTGGAGCGGGTTGAGCAGTTCTTC.

The rearrangement uses TRBV5-8 and TRBJ2-7; TRBD2 aligns across 9 bases. Trimming cost V 5 bases and J 3 bases; bases outside gene matches: 6. Germline loops: CDR1 SGHTS, CDR2 YDEGEE. The CDR3 totals 14 residues. The CDR3 loop reads CASSLTSGSYEQYF. For the CDR3, the DNA is TGTGCCAGCAGTTTGACTAGCGGAAGCTACGAGCAGTACTTC.

The gene calls are TRBV6-5 and TRBJ2-1, with a tentative D call TRBD2 (6 bases). V shed 4 bases and J shed 2 bases, with 15 bases lying between them. Germline CDR1 and CDR2: MNHEY and SVGAGI. There are 16 residues in the CDR3. In nucleotides, the CDR3 is TGTGCCAGCAGTTCCATCAGCGGCGGGGCCTACAATGAGCAGTTCTTC. Encoded protein: CASSSISGGAYNEQFF.